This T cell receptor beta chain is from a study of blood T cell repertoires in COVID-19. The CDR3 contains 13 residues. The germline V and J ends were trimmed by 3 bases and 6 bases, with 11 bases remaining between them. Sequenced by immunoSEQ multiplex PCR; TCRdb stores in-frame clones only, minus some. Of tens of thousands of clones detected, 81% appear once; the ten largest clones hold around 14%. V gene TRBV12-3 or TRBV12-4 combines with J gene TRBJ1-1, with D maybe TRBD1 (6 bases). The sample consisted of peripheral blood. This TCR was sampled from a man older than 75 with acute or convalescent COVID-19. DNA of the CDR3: TGTGCCAGCAGTTTTGGGGGCGGATCTGAAGCTTTCTTT. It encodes CASSFGGGSEAFF.